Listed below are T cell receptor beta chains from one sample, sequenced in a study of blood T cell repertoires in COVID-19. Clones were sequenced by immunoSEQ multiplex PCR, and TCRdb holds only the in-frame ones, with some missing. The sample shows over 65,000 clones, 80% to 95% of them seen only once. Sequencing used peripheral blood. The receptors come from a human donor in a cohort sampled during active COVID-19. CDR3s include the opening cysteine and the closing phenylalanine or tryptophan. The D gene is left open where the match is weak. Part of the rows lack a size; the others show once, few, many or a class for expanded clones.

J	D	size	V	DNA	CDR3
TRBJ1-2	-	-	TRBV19	TGTGCCAGTAGTCCTTTAGGTGAGGGTCGGGGCTACACCTTC	CASSPLGEGRGYTF
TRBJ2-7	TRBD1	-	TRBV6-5	TGTGCCAGCGAAAGGGACAGAGGCTACGAGCAGTACTTC	CASERDRGYEQYF
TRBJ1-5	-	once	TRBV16	TGTGCCAGCAGCCAATCATCGGGGTGGGATCAGCCCCAGCATTTT	CASSQSSGWDQPQHF
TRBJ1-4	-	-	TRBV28	TGTGCCAGCAGCCGACCCGGCGGTTCCTATAATGAAAAACTGTTTTTT	CASSRPGGSYNEKLFF
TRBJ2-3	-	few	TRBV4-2	TGTGCCAGCAGCCAAGGCTCGGGGGAGCCTAGCACAGATACGCAGTATTTT	CASSQGSGEPSTDTQYF
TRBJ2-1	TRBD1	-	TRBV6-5	TGTGCCAGCAGTTACTGGGGACAGGGTAGGAATGAGCAGTTCTTC	CASSYWGQGRNEQFF
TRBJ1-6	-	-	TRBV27	TGTGCCAGCAGTTTATCATTCTTAGACAGGAGCTCCTATAATTCACCCCTCCACTTT	CASSLSFLDRSSYNSPLHF
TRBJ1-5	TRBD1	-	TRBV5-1	TGCGCCAGCAGCTTAGGGACAGTCAATCAGCCCCAGCATTTT	CASSLGTVNQPQHF
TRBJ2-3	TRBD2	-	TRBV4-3	TGCGCCAGCAGCCAAGGGACTAGCGGGAGTGATACGCAGTATTTT	CASSQGTSGSDTQYF
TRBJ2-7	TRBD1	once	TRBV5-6	TGTGCCAGCAGCTGGGGGACAGGGGCTTTCGGGGAGCAGTACTTC	CASSWGTGAFGEQYF
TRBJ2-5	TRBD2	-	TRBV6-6	TGTGCCAGCAGTGCGGGGGGGGTCCAAGAGACCCAGTACTTC	CASSAGGVQETQYF
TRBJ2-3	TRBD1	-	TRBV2	TGTGCCAGCAGTGCGAGAACAGGGGGATTGAGCACAGATACGCAGTATTTT	CASSARTGGLSTDTQYF
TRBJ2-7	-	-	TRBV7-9	TGTGCCAGCAGCTTACAACTCTCGGGGGAGCAGTACTTC	CASSLQLSGEQYF
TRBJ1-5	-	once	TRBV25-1	TGTGCCAGCAGCCCAGGGGGCAATCAGCCCCAGCATTTT	CASSPGGNQPQHF
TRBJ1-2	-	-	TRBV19	TGTGCCAGTAGTGGAGACAGGACCTATGGCTACACCTTC	CASSGDRTYGYTF
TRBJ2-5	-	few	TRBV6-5	TGTGCCAGCAGGGGGACACCGGAACGAGGAGAGACCCAGTACTTC	CASRGTPERGETQYF
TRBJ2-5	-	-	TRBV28	TGTGCCAGCAGTGTAGAAGAGACCCAGTACTTC	CASSVEETQYF
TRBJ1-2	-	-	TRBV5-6	TGTGCCAGCAGCTTGCCGGTGAACTATGGCTACACCTTC	CASSLPVNYGYTF
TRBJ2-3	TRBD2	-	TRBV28	TGTGCCAGCAGTCCCGGGGGAGCGGGGGATGTGGATACGCAGTATTTT	CASSPGGAGDVDTQYF
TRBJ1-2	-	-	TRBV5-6	TGTGCCAGCAGCCCCCGAAGCGGAAGCTATGGCTACACCTTC	CASSPRSGSYGYTF
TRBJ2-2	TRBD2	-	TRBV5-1	TGCGCCAGCAGCTTGGGAACTAGCGGGGGGGCCGACGGGGAGCTGTTTTTT	CASSLGTSGGADGELFF
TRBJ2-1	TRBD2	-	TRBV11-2	TGTGCCAGCAGCACAACGGGGGGGCCGGGCAATGAGCAGTTCTTC	CASSTTGGPGNEQFF
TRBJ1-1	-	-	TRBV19	TGTGCTTCCCAGTATTGGGGGGGCGCGAACACTGAAGCTTTCTTT	CASQYWGGANTEAFF
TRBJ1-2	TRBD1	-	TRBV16	TGTGCCAGCAGCCAATCCGTGACAGGGTCCTATGGCTACACCTTC	CASSQSVTGSYGYTF
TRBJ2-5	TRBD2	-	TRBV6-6	TGTGCCAGCAGTGGCACTAGCGGGGGGGGCGTAGAGACCCAGTACTTC	CASSGTSGGGVETQYF
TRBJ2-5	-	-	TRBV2	TGTGCCAGCGGCGGCCAAGAGACCCAGTACTTC	CASGGQETQYF
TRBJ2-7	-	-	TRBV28	TGTGCCAGCAGTTTGCTGACAGTCTCCTACGAGCAGTACTTC	CASSLLTVSYEQYF
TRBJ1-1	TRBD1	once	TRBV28	TGTGCCAGCAGCGAGGACAGGGGCGCTGAAGCTTTCTTT	CASSEDRGAEAFF
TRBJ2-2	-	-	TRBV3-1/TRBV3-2	TGTGCCAGCAGCCCACCCTATATCCGCGGGATAACAGGTTCGTGTCCCGGGGAGCTGTTTTTT	CASSPPYIRGITGSCPGELFF
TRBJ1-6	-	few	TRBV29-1	TGCAGCGTAAAGGAGGGTAGTTGGGATAATTCACCCCTCCACTTT	CSVKEGSWDNSPLHF
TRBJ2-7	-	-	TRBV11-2	TGTGCCAGCAGCCCTACTGTTCCGATTTACGAGCAGTACTTC	CASSPTVPIYEQYF
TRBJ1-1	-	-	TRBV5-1	TGCGCCAGCAGCTTGCAGGGCCTGGGGAACACTGAAGCTTTCTTT	CASSLQGLGNTEAFF
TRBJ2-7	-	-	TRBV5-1	TGCGCCAGCAGCCGGGGAGGTAGCTCCCCCTACGAGCAGTACTTC	CASSRGGSSPYEQYF
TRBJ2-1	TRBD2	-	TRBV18	TGTGCCAGCTCACCAGTGCTAGCGGGGGGCCAGGGGTATGAGCAGTTCTTC	CASSPVLAGGQGYEQFF
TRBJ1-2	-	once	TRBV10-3	TGTGCCACCCGACCCGGGGGGCGCGAGCATGGCTACACCTTC	CATRPGGREHGYTF
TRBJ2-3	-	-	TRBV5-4	TGTGCCAGCAGCCGTAGCCGCACAGATACGCAGTATTTT	CASSRSRTDTQYF
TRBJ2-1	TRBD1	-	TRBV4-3	TGCGCCAGCAGCCGCTGGACAGGGAGTGAGCAGTTCTTC	CASSRWTGSEQFF
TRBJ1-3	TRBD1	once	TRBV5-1	TGCGCCAGCAGCCAACCAGGGACAGGGGGAAACACCATATATTTT	CASSQPGTGGNTIYF
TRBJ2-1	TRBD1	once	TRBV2	TGTGCCAGCAGTTTAGGGACAGGGGGCGCCTACAATGAGCAGTTCTTC	CASSLGTGGAYNEQFF
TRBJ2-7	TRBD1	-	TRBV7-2	TGTGCCAGCAGCTCGACAGGGTCGGGGGAGCAGTACTTC	CASSSTGSGEQYF